Given below is one TCR beta chain in context. TCRdb recomputed calls from the 5' RACE reads with MiXCR, one row per CDR3 protein. This table holds hundreds of thousands of distinct CDR3 sequences, 15% to 20% found once. This sample stems from a study of T cells after yellow fever vaccination. The CDR3 runs to 15 residues. Germline CDR1 is LGHDT and CDR2 is YNNKEL (reference sequence). V was pared by 1 base and J by 0 bases, with 9 bases between. V and J are TRBV3-1 and TRBJ1-1; no clear D. This clonotype was sampled from a man aged 30 to 45 who received the YFV17D yellow fever vaccine. The sample consisted of PBMCs, taken 15 days after the yellow fever booster vaccination. The CDR3 DNA reads as TGTGCCAGCAGCCAAGGAAGGGAAATGAACACTGAAGCTTTCTTT. It specifies CASSQGREMNTEAFF.